These 16 T cell receptor beta chains were sequenced from one sample in a study of cytomegalovirus exposure and HLA in healthy donors. With 60 Vbeta and 13 Jbeta primers, the PCR was carried out. Assay used: immunoSEQ multiplex PCR; TCRdb lists only in-frame clones, some missing. The data hold about 140,000 clones, with 65% to 90% observed a single time. Sequencing was done on a sample of PBMCs. These TCRs come from a woman aged 25 to 39 in good health and CMV-seronegative.

V is TRBV27 and J is TRBJ1-1, with 11 bases fitting TRBD1. The germline V gene encodes CDR1 MNHEY and CDR2 SMNVEV (reference sequence). With 3 bases clipped from V and 4 bases from J, the junction kept 7 bases outside the gene matches. CDR3 size: 16 residues. CDR3 residues: CASSLGQGEVGTEAFF. The CDR3 coding sequence is TGTGCCAGCAGTTTGGGACAGGGGGAGGTGGGCACTGAAGCTTTCTTT.

The count of this clone is one. The V call is TRBV11-2, the J call TRBJ1-6, with 9 positions matching TRBD1. The J segment lost 11 bases and the V segment lost 5 bases, leaving 7 bases of the junction unmatched. Per germline, CDR1 SGHAT and CDR2 FQNNGV. The CDR3 has 14 residues. The CDR3 DNA follows: TGTGCCAGCAGCCCGAGGACAGGGGTACCACCCCTCCACTTT. Protein sequence: CASSPRTGVPPLHF.

The V call is TRBV7-3, the J call TRBJ2-2; D is perhaps TRBD1 (5 bases). CDR3 length: 13 amino acids. V dropped 4 bases and J dropped 9 bases, with 12 bases sitting between them. The V gene's germline CDR1 is SGHTA and CDR2 FQGTGA. In nucleotides, the CDR3 is TGTGCCAGCAGCTCGCGCTGGGGCCGGGAGCTGTTTTTT. Its translation is CASSSRWGRELFF.

This chain connects TRBV30 to TRBJ2-3, with 10 nucleotides matching TRBD2. The V gene end was trimmed by 5 bases and the J gene end by 4 bases; junction bases not matched to a gene: 3. Germline loops: CDR1 GTSNPN, CDR2 SVGIG (reference sequence). There are 13 residues in the CDR3. The CDR3 protein is CAWSAGGPDTQYF. CDR3 in DNA: TGTGCCTGGTCAGCGGGGGGGCCAGATACGCAGTATTTT. Variable domain in full (rest from reference TRBV30 and TRBJ2-3): SQTIHQWPATLVQPVGSPLSLECTVEGTSNPNLYWYRQAAGRGLQLLFYSVGIGQISSEVPQNLSASRPQDRQFILSSKKLLLSDSGFYLCAWSAGGPDTQYFGPGTRLTVL.

The V and J genes are TRBV11-2 and TRBJ2-1; no clear D. Trimming removed 4 bases at V and 9 bases at J, with 10 bases between. CDR1 is SGHAT, CDR2 FQNNGV, per germline. CDR3 length equals 12 residues. The CDR3 is CASSSISGEQFF. The CDR3 DNA is TGTGCCAGCAGCTCGATTAGTGGTGAGCAGTTCTTC.

The CDR3 loop reads CASTLGQGYNEQFF. CDR3 bases: TGTGCCAGTACTCTTGGACAGGGATACAATGAGCAGTTCTTC. The chain uses TRBV19 and TRBJ2-1; 8 nucleotides agree with TRBD1. The V segment lost 7 bases and the J segment 4 bases; nucleotides outside the gene matches: 6. Germline V gene lookup returns CDR1 LNHDA and CDR2 SQIVND (reference sequence). The length of the CDR3 is 14 residues.

The rearrangement uses TRBV28 and TRBJ1-2; 7 bases fit TRBD1. After removal of 1 base from V and 8 bases from J, the junction contained 4 bases not matched to a gene. This CDR3 is built from 13 residues. From germline, CDR1 is MDHEN and CDR2 SYDVKM. The CDR3 spells CASSLLRGQGYTF. CDR3 DNA: TGTGCCAGCAGTTTATTGAGGGGGCAGGGCTACACCTTC.

The J gene is TRBJ1-4, the V gene TRBV5-6; D unresolved. Germline values: CDR1 SGHDT, CDR2 YYEEEE. The CDR3 covers 16 residues. V lost 1 base and J 4 bases, leaving 14 bases between the germline ends. For the CDR3, the DNA is TGTGCCAGCAGCTTGAGCCCCGACTACATTAATGAAAAACTGTTTTTT. Amino acids: CASSLSPDYINEKLFF.

The rearrangement joins TRBV5-5 to TRBJ1-1; the D gene is possibly TRBD1 (5 bases). This CDR3 is 13 amino acids long. CDR1 and CDR2 (germline): SGHKS, YYEKEE (reference sequence). The germline V and J ends were trimmed by 6 bases and 4 bases, with 13 bases remaining between them. CDR3 sequence: CASKPWGGTEAFF. CDR3 bases: TGTGCCAGCAAGCCGTGGGGGGGCACTGAAGCTTTCTTT. The full variable domain, with the rest looked up from reference TRBV5-5 and TRBJ1-1, is DAGVTQSPTHLIKTRGQQVTLRCSPISGHKSVSWYQQVLGQGPQFIFQYYEKEERGRGNFPDRFSARQFPNYSSELNVNALLLGDSALYLCASKPWGGTEAFFGQGTRLTVV.

V and J are TRBV30 and TRBJ1-1, with no clear D. With 2 bases removed from V and 10 bases from J, the gap between germline ends came to 14 bases. In germline, CDR1 is GTSNPN, CDR2 SVGIG (reference sequence). The CDR3 runs 12 residues. CDR3 bases: TGTGCCTGGAGTTTTCTTGAGACACCAGCTTTCTTT. The encoded protein is CAWSFLETPAFF.

The chain couples TRBV10-3 to TRBJ1-2, with TRBD1 matching 9 bases. The germline V gene encodes CDR1 ENHRY and CDR2 SYGVKD. CDR3 size: 15 residues. Trimming removed 4 bases from V and 8 bases from J; junction bases left unmatched: 11. The CDR3 region has the DNA TGTGCCATCAGTGGAACGGGACAGGGAGGTCCCGGCTACACCTTC. Protein product: CAISGTGQGGPGYTF.

V is TRBV11-3 and J is TRBJ1-4; no definite D call. The V end was cut by 5 bases, the J end by 6 bases, with 7 bases between. The CDR3 is 12 residues long. Per the germline V gene, CDR1 is SGHNT and CDR2 is YENEEA. CDR3 protein: CASSSGDEKLFF. The CDR3 bases are TGTGCCAGCAGCAGCGGGGATGAAAAACTGTTTTTT.

J is TRBJ1-1 and V is TRBV30; no clear D gene. Trimming pared 0 bases from V and 2 bases from J, leaving 7 bases between. The germline CDR1 and CDR2 sequences are GTSNPN and SVGIG (reference sequence). The CDR3 totals 13 residues. CDR3 DNA: TGTGCCTGGAGTGTCACAGTAAACACTGAAGCTTTCTTT. It codes for CAWSVTVNTEAFF. Filled out from reference TRBV30 and TRBJ1-1, the complete variable domain reads SQTIHQWPATLVQPVGSPLSLECTVEGTSNPNLYWYRQAAGRGLQLLFYSVGIGQISSEVPQNLSASRPQDRQFILSSKKLLLSDSGFYLCAWSVTVNTEAFFGQGTRLTVV.

V gene TRBV30 combines with J gene TRBJ2-2; 7 bases map to TRBD1. With V trimmed by 4 bases and J by 3 bases, 8 bases remained unmatched. Germline V CDR1 and CDR2: GTSNPN, SVGIG (reference sequence). This CDR3 has 15 amino acids. The CDR3 nucleotides read TGTGCCTGGAAAAAACAGGGGCTGGACACCGGGGAGCTGTTTTTT. This sequence encodes CAWKKQGLDTGELFF. Together with reference TRBV30 and TRBJ2-2, the CDR3 gives the full variable domain: SQTIHQWPATLVQPVGSPLSLECTVEGTSNPNLYWYRQAAGRGLQLLFYSVGIGQISSEVPQNLSASRPQDRQFILSSKKLLLSDSGFYLCAWKKQGLDTGELFFGEGSRLTVL.

This clone was seen only a few times. This rearrangement joins TRBV2 to TRBJ1-1, with D maybe TRBD1 (5 bases). Trimming removed 5 bases at V and 0 bases at J, with 7 bases between. This CDR3 has 13 amino acids. Germline values: CDR1 SNHLY, CDR2 FYNNEI. The CDR3 coding sequence is TGTGCCAGCAGTCCGGGGGTGAACACTGAAGCTTTCTTT. Its translation is CASSPGVNTEAFF.

CDR3 nucleotide sequence: TGTGCCAGCAGTTTTCCGGGACAGGCTGTAGACGAAGCTTTCTTT. It is translated as CASSFPGQAVDEAFF. The chain couples TRBV7-9 to TRBJ1-1, with TRBD1 matching over 8 bases. Germline CDR1 and CDR2: SEHNR and FQNEAQ (reference sequence). The ends lost 6 bases at V and 8 bases at J; junction bases unmatched: 14. The CDR3 is made up of 15 amino acids. The full variable domain, with the rest looked up from reference TRBV7-9 and TRBJ1-1, is DTGVSQNPRHKITKRGQNVTFRCDPISEHNRLYWYRQTLGQGPEFLTYFQNEAQLEKSRLLSDRFSAERPKGSFSTLEIQRTEQGDSAMYLCASSFPGQAVDEAFFGQGTRLTVV.